Given below is one T cell receptor (beta chain) in context. Its antigen remains unknown. The data were taken from a study of OX40 agonist ivuxolimab in advanced cancers. Overall study findings and caveats: Among the lowest peripheral clonal expansion occurred in 0.1-3.0 mg/kg partial responders.

Some clones are missing from TCRdb's copy, which holds only in-frame ones; the method was immunoSEQ multiplex PCR. The repertoire has about 77,000 clones, roughly 91% of them found once; the top ten carry 6.2%. Deletions cut 0 bases from V and 5 bases from J, with 8 bases between. This CDR3 is 14 amino acids long. CDR1 is MNHNY and CDR2 is SVGAGI in the germline V gene (reference sequence). Source: CD4+ or CD8+ T cells sorted from blood, taken in a trial of the OX40 agonist ivuxolimab. This sequence joins TRBV6-6 and TRBJ2-1, with no clear D. The receptor was isolated from an adult with an advanced solid tumor such as melanoma, head and neck, liver or kidney cancer. The CDR3 here is CASSYSGRHNEQFF. The DNA for the CDR3 is TGTGCCAGCAGTTACTCCGGGCGACACAATGAGCAGTTCTTC.